Following are 15 T cell receptor beta chains from one sample sequenced in a study of PD-1 blockade in mismatch repair-deficient tumors. The table came from immunoSEQ multiplex PCR; TCRdb's copy has only in-frame clones and leaves some out. Altogether tens of thousands of clones are present, 81% being singletons, with the ten largest covering about 2.4%. The sequencing here drew on peripheral blood, taken 12 weeks after starting pembrolizumab. Receptor source: an adult with mismatch repair-deficient cancer.

CDR3 in DNA: TGCAGCGTTGACCCCCGACAGGCAGATACGCAGTATTTT. It yields the protein CSVDPRQADTQYF. The chain recombines TRBV29-1 with TRBJ2-3; possible D gene TRBD1, 6 bases. Germline assignment: CDR1 SQVTM and CDR2 ANQGSEA. V lost 3 bases to trimming and J lost 4 bases, with 11 bases between them. The length of the CDR3 is 13 residues.

This chain connects TRBV18 to TRBJ1-1, with TRBD1 as a possible D gene (5 bases). This CDR3 is 14 amino acids long. Germline V lookup: CDR1 KGHSH, CDR2 LQKENI. Trimming pared 3 bases from V and 2 bases from J, leaving 10 bases between. The chain's CDR3 is CASSPLQGNTEAFF. The CDR3 DNA follows: TGTGCCAGCTCACCTCTTCAGGGTAACACTGAAGCTTTCTTT.

The chain combines TRBV9 with TRBJ1-1; D perhaps matches TRBD1 (5 bases). Trimming shortened V by 4 bases and J by 0 bases, and 10 bases separated the two germline ends. Per the germline V gene, CDR1 is SGDLS and CDR2 is YYNGEE. This CDR3 is built from 14 residues. CDR3 sequence: CASSRGLLNTEAFF. The CDR3, as DNA: TGTGCCAGCAGCCGGGGACTCCTGAACACTGAAGCTTTCTTT.

The CDR3 DNA is TGTGCCAGCAGCCCGACGGGGTTGAACACTGAAGCTTTCTTT. It codes for CASSPTGLNTEAFF. The chain is built from TRBV7-6 and TRBJ1-1; D is uncertain. V lost 5 bases and J lost 0, with 10 bases in between. There are 14 residues in the CDR3. Germline values: CDR1 SGHVS, CDR2 FNYEAQ.

The CDR3 is CASSAYRGLSGNTIYF. The CDR3 DNA sequence: TGTGCCAGCAGTGCCTACAGGGGCCTCTCTGGAAACACCATATATTTT. The chain links TRBV27 to TRBJ1-3; 7 bases agree with TRBD1. V gave up 5 bases and J gave up 0 bases; unmatched junction bases: 7. The CDR3 loop spans 16 amino acids. Germline CDR1 reads MNHEY; CDR2 reads SMNVEV (reference sequence).

The V call is TRBV19, the J call TRBJ1-4, with TRBD1 matching 7 bases. The J segment lost 7 bases and the V segment lost 8 bases, leaving 7 bases of the junction unmatched. The CDR3 runs to 13 residues. Per germline, CDR1 LNHDA and CDR2 SQIVND (reference sequence). CDR3 coding DNA: TGTGCCAGTCACCGGGACAGCGTTGAAAAACTGTTTTTT. The encoded protein is CASHRDSVEKLFF.

The genes are TRBV5-4 and TRBJ2-5, with 10 bases matching TRBD2. Trimming cost V 1 base and J 5 bases; bases outside gene matches: 8. Germline V lookup: CDR1 SGHNT, CDR2 YYREEE (reference sequence). The CDR3 extends over 16 amino acids. CDR3 nucleotide sequence: TGTGCCAGCAGCTTGCCCCCAGCGGGAGGGGGGGAGACCCAGTACTTC. As protein: CASSLPPAGGGETQYF.

The rearrangement uses TRBV4-2 and TRBJ2-3, with 8 positions matching TRBD1. The trim removed 0 bases at V and 5 bases at J, leaving 4 bases unmatched. Germline values: CDR1 LGHNA, CDR2 YNFKEQ. The CDR3 is 15 residues long. The CDR3 DNA is TGTGCCAGCAGCCAAGAACGCAGGGGGCAAGATACGCAGTATTTT. Its translation: CASSQERRGQDTQYF.

Only one count was recorded for this clone. The rearrangement joins TRBV7-8 to TRBJ2-5, with unresolved D. V shed 4 bases and J shed 11 bases, with 17 bases lying between them. The CDR3 loop spans 13 amino acids. The germline V gene has CDR1 SGHVS and CDR2 FQNEAQ. The CDR3 DNA is TGTGCCAGCAGCTCCGGGTCCTATGTGGAGCAGTACTTC. Translating gives CASSSGSYVEQYF.

The chain couples TRBV7-2 to TRBJ2-3; 7 bases map to TRBD2. This CDR3 is built from 16 residues. The germline V gene has CDR1 SGHTA and CDR2 FQGNSA. The J segment lost 4 bases and the V segment lost 2 bases, leaving 9 bases of the junction unmatched. The CDR3 DNA is TGTGCCAGCAGCTTATCGGGCGGGGGACTCGCAGATACGCAGTATTTT. Amino acid sequence: CASSLSGGGLADTQYF.

The chain couples TRBV10-1 to TRBJ1-2; TRBD1 might be the D (6 bases). CDR1 and CDR2 from the germline V gene are WNHNN and SYGVQD (reference sequence). Trimming pared 7 bases from V and 4 bases from J, leaving 13 bases between. The CDR3 runs to 13 residues. The CDR3 is CASNVQGTYGYTF. CDR3 DNA: TGCGCCAGCAACGTACAGGGTACCTATGGCTACACCTTC.

The rearrangement links TRBV5-1 to TRBJ2-1; the D gene is possibly TRBD1 (5 bases). Germline V gene data show CDR1 as SGHRS and CDR2 as YFSETQ. Trimming removed 2 bases from V and 3 bases from J, with 18 bases in between. CDR3 length: 17 residues. CDR3 sequence reads: CASSFNSAGLLYNEQFF. In DNA, the CDR3 is TGCGCCAGCAGCTTTAACTCGGCAGGGCTCCTCTACAATGAGCAGTTCTTC.

The V gene is TRBV7-2, the J gene TRBJ1-4; no firm D call. The V and J ends lost 7 bases and 7 bases respectively, with 13 bases between them. This CDR3 contains 13 residues. Looked up from germline, CDR1 is SGHTA and CDR2 is FQGNSA. CDR3 in amino acids: CASTRTKGEKLFF. Here the CDR3 DNA reads TGTGCCAGCACCCGCACGAAGGGTGAAAAACTGTTTTTT.

This clone was recorded only once. The CDR3 loop is CASSPGYQETQYF. CDR3 bases: TGTGCCAGCTCTCCGGGATACCAAGAGACCCAGTACTTC. The chain is built from TRBV18 and TRBJ2-5, with D perhaps TRBD2 (5 bases). This CDR3 region has 13 residues. Trimming cost V 6 bases and J 0 bases, with 8 bases left between them. From germline, CDR1 is KGHSH and CDR2 LQKENI.

CDR3 loop: CASSALAGASYNEQFF. CDR3 nucleotides: TGTGCCAGCAGCGCCCTAGCGGGAGCATCCTACAATGAGCAGTTCTTC. This chain links TRBV9 with TRBJ2-1, with 10 positions matching TRBD2. The CDR3 runs 16 residues. Trimming took 3 bases from V and 1 from J; bases not matched to a gene: 4. Germline V gives CDR1 SGDLS, CDR2 YYNGEE.